The 27 T cell receptor beta chains given below trace back to one sample, sequenced in a study of blood T cell repertoires in COVID-19. Assay: immunoSEQ multiplex PCR; the TCRdb copy retains only in-frame clones and omits some. The sample records about 200,000 clones, 70% to 90% being singletons. Sequencing was done on a sample of peripheral blood. Receptors were obtained from a man in his forties or fifties with COVID-19, enrolled during active disease.

The J gene is TRBJ2-1, the V gene TRBV4-3; D might be TRBD1 (5 bases). The CDR3 runs to 17 residues. CDR1 and CDR2 (germline): LGHNA, YSLEER. Trimming cost V 0 bases and J 2 bases, with 14 bases left between them. CDR3 loop: CASSQDLRQGAYNEQFF. DNA for the CDR3: TGCGCCAGCAGCCAAGATTTACGGCAGGGCGCCTACAATGAGCAGTTCTTC.

This chain joins TRBV30 and TRBJ1-5, with a tentative D call TRBD1 (6 bases). V was pared by 2 bases and J by 0 bases, with 17 bases between. The germline V gene encodes CDR1 GTSNPN and CDR2 SVGIG (reference sequence). CDR3 size: 17 residues. The CDR3 sequence is CAWSPRGGVYSNQPQHF. DNA of the CDR3: TGTGCCTGGAGTCCTCGAGGGGGGGTGTATAGCAATCAGCCCCAGCATTTT.

This chain joins TRBV6-2 or TRBV6-3 and TRBJ2-7; D unclear. Germline V gene sequence: CDR1 MNHEY, CDR2 SVGEGT. This CDR3 is built from 10 residues. Trimming pared 5 bases from V and 9 bases from J, leaving 8 bases between. As DNA, the CDR3 is TGTGCCAGCAGTCGATCCAGGCAGTACTTC. Translating gives CASSRSRQYF.

V gene TRBV18 combines with J gene TRBJ1-1; TRBD1 aligns across 7 bases. Trimming at V came to 3 bases and at J to 2 bases, leaving 3 bases not matched to a gene. The CDR3 extends over 14 amino acids. Germline V gene data show CDR1 as KGHSH and CDR2 as LQKENI. The CDR3 region has the DNA TGTGCCAGCTCACCCCGGGACAGAAACACTGAAGCTTTCTTT. Its translation: CASSPRDRNTEAFF.

This sequence joins TRBV6-6 and TRBJ2-1; 7 bases agree with TRBD2. Germline V gene sequence: CDR1 MNHNY, CDR2 SVGAGI (reference sequence). Trimming at V came to 6 bases and at J to 6 bases, leaving 14 bases not matched to a gene. The CDR3 sequence is 16 residues long. The CDR3 DNA reads as TGTGCCAGCAGCCTGGGAGGGACCGGGGGTCTCAATGAGCAGTTCTTC. This translates into CASSLGGTGGLNEQFF.

This sequence joins TRBV5-6 and TRBJ1-6; 7 bases map to TRBD1. CDR1 SGHDT and CDR2 YYEEEE come from the germline V gene. The length of the CDR3 is 14 residues. V was pared by 4 bases and J by 10 bases, with 8 bases of the junction left unmatched. The CDR3 spells CASSQTGRRSPLHF. Here the CDR3 DNA reads TGTGCCAGCAGCCAGACAGGGAGGAGGTCACCCCTCCACTTT.

The gene calls are TRBV6-2 or TRBV6-3 and TRBJ1-2; no clear D gene. V gave up 2 bases and J gave up 8 bases, with 21 bases separating them. This CDR3 is built from 16 residues. Germline loops: CDR1 MNHEY, CDR2 SVGEGT. CDR3 coding DNA: TGTGCCAGCAGTTACCCAACGGGAGAGGCGGTGAGGGGCTACACCTTC. This gives the protein CASSYPTGEAVRGYTF.

The rearrangement links TRBV6-1 to TRBJ1-4; D perhaps matches TRBD1 (6 bases). Germline loops: CDR1 MNHNS, CDR2 SASEGT. The ends were cut back, 2 bases at V and 7 bases at J, with 11 bases in the middle. This CDR3 comprises 14 residues. CDR3 amino acids: CASSEQGRGEKLFF. CDR3 nucleotide sequence: TGTGCCAGCAGTGAACAGGGGAGGGGTGAAAAACTGTTTTTT.

The chain employs TRBV29-1 and TRBJ2-1; TRBD2 matches 7 bases. The CDR3 is 15 amino acids. Germline V gene lookup returns CDR1 SQVTM and CDR2 ANQGSEA. Unmatched junction bases numbered 7, after V lost 5 bases and J lost 0 bases. In DNA form, the CDR3 reads TGCAGCGTTAGCGGGGATTTGAGCTCCTACAATGAGCAGTTCTTC. Encoded protein: CSVSGDLSSYNEQFF.

The V and J genes are TRBV7-3 and TRBJ2-1; TRBD2 agrees at 8 bases. With 2 bases clipped from V and 9 bases from J, the junction kept 9 bases outside the gene matches. In germline, CDR1 is SGHTA, CDR2 FQGTGA. There are 15 residues in the CDR3. The CDR3 DNA sequence: TGTGCCAGCAGCTTAGATCGGACTAGCCTCGGTGAGCAGTTCTTC. It translates to CASSLDRTSLGEQFF.

The V gene is TRBV6-5, the J gene TRBJ2-7, with no clear D. CDR3 length: 11 amino acids. Germline loops: CDR1 MNHEY, CDR2 SVGAGI. The V and J ends lost 5 bases and 2 bases respectively, with 4 bases between them. The CDR3 region is CASSSPYEQYF. As DNA, the CDR3 is TGTGCCAGCAGTAGCCCCTACGAGCAGTACTTC.

In DNA, the CDR3 is TGCAGTGCTAGTAACCGGGACTCGTACAATGAGCAGTTCTTC. Translated, it gives CSASNRDSYNEQFF. The chain links TRBV20-1 to TRBJ2-1, with D possibly matching TRBD2 (6 bases). CDR3 length equals 14 residues. V lost 3 bases, J lost 4 bases, and 13 bases lay in between. Germline V lookup: CDR1 DFQATT, CDR2 SNEGSKA (reference sequence).

The chain joins TRBV19 to TRBJ1-2; D unresolved. The V gene's germline CDR1 is LNHDA and CDR2 SQIVND (reference sequence). The CDR3 is 13 residues long. Trimming took 8 bases from V and 0 from J, leaving 10 bases between them. The CDR3 is CASLGATNYGYTF. In DNA form, the CDR3 reads TGTGCCAGTCTGGGAGCCACTAACTATGGCTACACCTTC.

V gene TRBV14 combines with J gene TRBJ1-1; 7 nucleotides match TRBD1. This CDR3 region has 15 residues. The ends lost 5 bases at V and 4 bases at J; junction bases unmatched: 10. CDR1 is SGHDN and CDR2 is FVKESK in the germline V gene. The CDR3 nucleotides read TGTGCCAGCAGCTACCAATACAGGGGACGCACTGAAGCTTTCTTT. Its translation: CASSYQYRGRTEAFF.

The rearrangement joins TRBV6-1 to TRBJ2-6; 7 positions match TRBD1. With 4 bases clipped from V and 2 bases from J, the junction kept 11 bases outside the gene matches. The CDR3 covers 18 residues. Germline lookup yields CDR1 MNHNS and CDR2 SASEGT. CDR3 in amino acids: CASSARQGNLAGANVLTF. As DNA, the CDR3 is TGTGCCAGCAGTGCCCGACAGGGTAACTTGGCTGGGGCCAACGTCCTGACTTTC.

This clone was detected once. This chain joins TRBV5-1 and TRBJ1-1; 11 positions agree with TRBD1. CDR1 is SGHRS and CDR2 is YFSETQ in the germline V gene. This CDR3 has 14 amino acids. The trim removed 4 bases at V and 3 bases at J, leaving 2 bases unmatched. The CDR3 DNA sequence: TGCGCCAGCAGCCCGGGACAGGGGGACACTGAAGCTTTCTTT. It encodes CASSPGQGDTEAFF.

The V gene is TRBV7-8, the J gene TRBJ2-1, with a tentative D call TRBD2 (6 bases). The V gene lost 5 bases and the J gene lost 5 bases, with 13 bases spanning the gap. CDR3 size: 14 residues. Germline V gene lookup returns CDR1 SGHVS and CDR2 FQNEAQ. CDR3 residues: CASSPGETNNEQFF. CDR3 sequence (DNA): TGTGCCAGCAGCCCGGGGGAGACTAACAATGAGCAGTTCTTC.

V is TRBV19 and J is TRBJ1-4; D possibly corresponds to TRBD1 (5 bases). The CDR3 length is 14 residues. The V and J ends lost 1 base and 2 bases respectively, with 5 bases between them. Germline V gene sequence: CDR1 LNHDA, CDR2 SQIVND (reference sequence). The CDR3 is CASSIAGTNEKLFF. The CDR3 DNA sequence: TGTGCCAGTAGTATAGCAGGGACTAATGAAAAACTGTTTTTT.

The V call is TRBV11-1, the J call TRBJ2-5; tentatively, D is TRBD2 (6 bases). The CDR3 runs 14 residues. Germline V gives CDR1 SGHAT, CDR2 FQDESV (reference sequence). Trimming pared 1 base from V and 5 bases from J, leaving 11 bases between. Here the CDR3 reads CASSLVGGGETQYF. CDR3 nucleotides: TGTGCCAGCAGCTTAGTTGGTGGGGGGGAGACCCAGTACTTC.

The chain has TRBV10-1 and TRBJ2-1; D perhaps matches TRBD1 (6 bases). The ends were cut back, 4 bases at V and 9 bases at J, with 13 bases in the middle. The CDR3 has 13 amino acids. Germline CDR1 is WNHNN and CDR2 is SYGVQD (reference sequence). CDR3 sequence reads: CASSAVGGAEQFF. CDR3 coding DNA: TGCGCCAGCAGTGCAGTAGGGGGAGCTGAGCAGTTCTTC.

The chain combines TRBV3-1 (or the pseudogene TRBV3-2) with TRBJ2-7, with D tentatively TRBD2 (5 bases). Trimming stripped 3 bases from V and 11 bases from J, with 23 bases between. The length of the CDR3 is 15 residues. The germline V gene encodes CDR1 LGHDT and CDR2 YNNKEL (reference sequence). CDR3 region: CASSHGGRENRAEYF. Here the CDR3 DNA reads TGTGCCAGCAGCCACGGAGGACGGGAAAACAGAGCGGAGTACTTC.

The chain carries TRBV12-5 and TRBJ1-1; D uncertain. Between the trimmed V and J ends, which lost 6 bases and 4 bases, there was a span of 6 bases. CDR3 size: 11 residues. The germline V gene encodes CDR1 LGHNT and CDR2 FRNRAP. The CDR3 loop reads CASGRGTEAFF. The CDR3 nucleotides read TGTGCTAGTGGCCGGGGCACTGAAGCTTTCTTT.

V usage is TRBV24-1 and J usage is TRBJ2-5; D is undetermined. The CDR3 has 16 residues. Deletions cut 3 bases from V and 5 bases from J, with 18 bases between. Germline assignment: CDR1 KGHDR and CDR2 SFDVKD. The CDR3 reads CATSDPERSPWETQYF. As DNA, the CDR3 is TGTGCCACCAGTGATCCCGAACGGAGTCCTTGGGAGACCCAGTACTTC.

The chain uses TRBV4-2 and TRBJ1-1; possibly TRBD1 for D (5 bases). V lost 2 bases and J lost 0, with 10 bases in between. From germline, CDR1 is LGHNA and CDR2 YNFKEQ. The CDR3 loop spans 15 amino acids. Written as DNA, the CDR3 is TGTGCCAGCAGCCAAAAAAGGGGTATGAACACTGAAGCTTTCTTT. As protein: CASSQKRGMNTEAFF.

This chain uses TRBV7-2 with TRBJ2-3; 9 positions agree with TRBD1. The J segment lost 0 bases and the V segment lost 9 bases, leaving 13 bases of the junction unmatched. The CDR3 has 17 residues. Germline CDR1 is SGHTA and CDR2 is FQGNSA. CDR3 in DNA: TGTGCCAGAAACGGGGACAGGGATCATAAAAGCACAGATACGCAGTATTTT. Its translation: CARNGDRDHKSTDTQYF.

The chain joins TRBV18 to TRBJ2-1; D is unclear. The germline V gene encodes CDR1 KGHSH and CDR2 LQKENI. This CDR3 comprises 15 residues. Trimming removed 4 bases at V and 0 bases at J, with 10 bases between. CDR3 nucleotides: TGTGCCAGCTCACTAGACACGAGCTCCTACAATGAGCAGTTCTTC. As protein: CASSLDTSSYNEQFF.

In its sample, this clone was seen a few times. The chain employs TRBV19 and TRBJ2-1, with 8 bases lining up with TRBD2. The ends lost 1 base at V and 9 bases at J; junction bases unmatched: 14. The CDR3 contains 17 residues. Germline lookup yields CDR1 LNHDA and CDR2 SQIVND (reference sequence). The CDR3 nucleotides read TGTGCCAGTAGTATAGTGAGTTGGGCTAGCGGGTGGGGTGAGCAGTTCTTC. As protein: CASSIVSWASGWGEQFF.